A single sample is the source of the 22 T cell receptor beta chains below, sequenced in a study of lymphopenia after photon versus proton radiotherapy. This table comes from immunoSEQ multiplex PCR, and its TCRdb copy is limited to in-frame clones, with some not included. The sample lists about 40,000 clones; 86% were seen once. This specimen consisted of peripheral blood, obtained from a patient treated with proton-based radiotherapy. Receptor source: a woman aged 70-85 years with pancreatic cancer. Some clones in this sample may be carry-over from other donors' samples.

CDR3 nucleotides: TGTGCCAGCAGCCAGGGACAGGGGTTCAGGGAGCAGTACTTC. Translating it yields CASSQGQGFREQYF. The chain combines TRBV5-5 with TRBJ2-7; 10 nucleotides line up with TRBD1. Germline values: CDR1 SGHKS, CDR2 YYEKEE (reference sequence). The CDR3 length is 14 residues. V trimming: 4 bases; J trimming: 7 bases; junction bases outside the gene matches: 8.

The CDR3: CASSWDSSSTDTQYF. The CDR3 bases are TGTGCCAGCAGCTGGGACAGTTCTAGCACAGATACGCAGTATTTT. The chain links TRBV5-4 to TRBJ2-3, with TRBD1 matching 7 bases. The CDR3 has 15 residues. Germline V gene sequence: CDR1 SGHNT, CDR2 YYREEE (reference sequence). V lost 3 bases, J lost 0 bases, and 4 bases stayed unmatched.

The chain links TRBV11-2 to TRBJ1-6; unclear D gene. The CDR3 covers 15 residues. Germline values: CDR1 SGHAT, CDR2 FQNNGV. Trimming removed 2 bases from V and 6 bases from J, with 11 bases in between. CDR3 nucleotide sequence: TGTGCCAGCAGCTTAACCTCGGAACCTAATTCACCCCTCCACTTT. This translates into CASSLTSEPNSPLHF.

V usage is TRBV27 and J usage is TRBJ2-2; possibly TRBD1 for D (6 bases). The CDR3 length is 15 residues. The germline V gene encodes CDR1 MNHEY and CDR2 SMNVEV (reference sequence). Trimming stripped 3 bases from V and 7 bases from J, with 15 bases between. CDR3 sequence: CASSFSGQGNGELFF. CDR3 in DNA: TGTGCCAGCAGTTTCTCCGGGCAGGGGAACGGGGAGCTGTTTTTT.

V and J are TRBV7-2 and TRBJ2-3; D might be TRBD2 (5 bases). The CDR3 is made up of 16 amino acids. Germline V CDR1 and CDR2: SGHTA, FQGNSA. Trimming pared 5 bases from V and 0 bases from J, leaving 15 bases between. CDR3 residues: CASSLNSGASTDTQYF. In nucleotides, the CDR3 is TGTGCCAGCAGCCTGAACAGCGGAGCTAGCACAGATACGCAGTATTTT. Full variable domain (remainder filled in from reference TRBV7-2 and TRBJ2-3): GAGVSQSPSNKVTEKGKDVELRCDPISGHTALYWYRQSLGQGLEFLIYFQGNSAPDKSGLPSDRFSAERTGGSVSTLTIQRTQQEDSAVYLCASSLNSGASTDTQYFGPGTRLTVL.

This chain uses TRBV7-9 with TRBJ1-1; a weak D match, TRBD1 (6 bases). The germline V gene encodes CDR1 SEHNR and CDR2 FQNEAQ (reference sequence). CDR3 length: 15 amino acids. V lost 0 bases to trimming and J lost 1 base, with 9 bases between them. As DNA, the CDR3 is TGTGCCAGCAGCTTAGCGCGGACAGAGAACACTGAAGCTTTCTTT. Translating it yields CASSLARTENTEAFF.

The chain recombines TRBV10-3 with TRBJ1-2, with D unresolved. CDR1 ENHRY and CDR2 SYGVKD come from the germline V gene. The length of the CDR3 is 13 residues. With 6 bases removed from V and 0 bases from J, the gap between germline ends came to 8 bases. The DNA of the CDR3 is TGTGCCATCAGAGACCCGACTAACTATGGCTACACCTTC. This encodes CAIRDPTNYGYTF.

The rearrangement links TRBV7-2 to TRBJ2-1; unclear D gene. The CDR3 runs to 12 residues. V dropped 1 base and J dropped 9 bases, with 7 bases sitting between them. CDR1 and CDR2 from the germline V gene are SGHTA and FQGNSA. CDR3 sequence: CASSLGWTEQFF. CDR3 bases: TGTGCCAGCAGCTTAGGTTGGACTGAGCAGTTCTTC.

The sample holds one count of this clone. The J gene is TRBJ1-1, the V gene TRBV27, with D possibly being TRBD1 (6 bases). Germline CDR1 and CDR2: MNHEY and SMNVEV (reference sequence). There are 13 residues in the CDR3. V was shortened by 6 bases and J by 0 bases, with 8 bases between the two germline ends. The CDR3 loop is CASSRGMNTEAFF. In DNA, the CDR3 is TGTGCCAGCAGCAGGGGAATGAACACTGAAGCTTTCTTT.

The chain employs TRBV4-2 and TRBJ2-1; D remains unclear. The CDR3 is 15 residues long. Germline values: CDR1 LGHNA, CDR2 YNFKEQ. V was pared by 1 base and J by 0 bases, with 7 bases between. Here the CDR3 reads CASSQGGSSYNEQFF. CDR3 in DNA: TGTGCCAGCAGCCAAGGAGGTAGCTCCTACAATGAGCAGTTCTTC.

This chain joins TRBV5-1 and TRBJ1-5; D is uncertain. Germline assignment: CDR1 SGHRS and CDR2 YFSETQ. The CDR3 totals 14 residues. V was clipped by 0 bases and J by 4 bases, with 8 bases between them. Written as DNA, the CDR3 is TGCGCCAGCAGCTTGGGGACCGAAAATCAGCCCCAGCATTTT. Amino acid sequence: CASSLGTENQPQHF.

This chain connects TRBV5-1 to TRBJ2-1; D unclear. CDR3 length: 15 residues. The V end was cut by 1 base, the J end by 0 bases, with 8 bases between. From germline, CDR1 is SGHRS and CDR2 YFSETQ. CDR3 sequence: CASSLIGHSYNEQFF. CDR3 nucleotide sequence: TGCGCCAGCAGCTTGATAGGGCACTCCTACAATGAGCAGTTCTTC. Supplemented by reference TRBV5-1 and TRBJ2-1, the full variable domain reads KAGVTQTPRYLIKTRGQQVTLSCSPISGHRSVSWYQQTPGQGLQFLFEYFSETQRNKGNFPGRFSGRQFSNSRSEMNVSTLELGDSALYLCASSLIGHSYNEQFFGPGTRLTVL.

CDR3 region: CASSITSGSGGDTQYF. The DNA for the CDR3 is TGTGCCAGTAGTATAACTAGCGGGAGCGGTGGAGATACGCAGTATTTT. The J gene is TRBJ2-3, the V gene TRBV19; 11 positions agree with TRBD2. Germline values: CDR1 LNHDA, CDR2 SQIVND (reference sequence). This CDR3 contains 16 residues. Trimming removed 2 bases from V and 5 bases from J; junction bases left unmatched: 6.

This chain links TRBV28 with TRBJ1-4; D uncertain. The V and J ends lost 5 bases and 5 bases respectively, with 9 bases between them. Germline-derived CDR1 and CDR2 are MDHEN and SYDVKM. This CDR3 has 13 residues. CDR3 DNA: TGTGCCAGCAGTAGGCGGAAGAATGAAAAACTGTTTTTT. Its translation: CASSRRKNEKLFF.

The J gene is TRBJ2-1, the V gene TRBV25-1; D call uncertain. The V and J ends lost 3 bases and 4 bases respectively, with 13 bases between them. CDR1 is MGHDK, CDR2 SYGVNS, per germline. This CDR3 has 15 amino acids. In DNA form, the CDR3 reads TGTGCCAGCAGTGAGACACGCCAAGTTTACAATGAGCAGTTCTTC. Residues: CASSETRQVYNEQFF.

This chain joins TRBV7-9 and TRBJ2-2; D call uncertain. CDR1 is SEHNR, CDR2 FQNEAQ, per germline (reference sequence). The V end lost 3 bases, the J end lost 4 bases, and 9 bases lay between the germline ends. The CDR3 contains 14 residues. For the CDR3, the DNA is TGTGCCAGCAGCTTTTCGGAAAGCACCGGGGAGCTGTTTTTT. This gives the protein CASSFSESTGELFF.

The CDR3 bases are TGTGCCAGTAGTCCGGACAGGGGAAGGTCTGGTGAGCAGTTCTTC. Translation: CASSPDRGRSGEQFF. This sequence joins TRBV19 and TRBJ2-1, with 9 bases fitting TRBD1. The CDR3 is 15 amino acids. V was clipped by 5 bases and J by 9 bases; unmatched bases: 11. The germline V gene has CDR1 LNHDA and CDR2 SQIVND (reference sequence).

The chain uses TRBV11-2 and TRBJ2-5, with TRBD1 matching over 8 bases. This CDR3 has 15 amino acids. With 1 base clipped from V and 3 bases from J, the junction kept 4 bases outside the gene matches. CDR1 is SGHAT, CDR2 FQNNGV, per germline. CDR3 DNA: TGTGCCAGCAGCTTAGGGACAGGGAAGGAAGAGACCCAGTACTTC. It codes for CASSLGTGKEETQYF. Based on the CDR3 plus reference TRBV11-2 and TRBJ2-5, the full variable domain is EAGVAQSPRYKIIEKRQSVAFWCNPISGHATLYWYQQILGQGPKLLIQFQNNGVVDDSQLPKDRFSAERLKGVDSTLKIQPAKLEDSAVYLCASSLGTGKEETQYFGPGTRLLVL.

The chain is built from TRBV29-1 and TRBJ1-1; 9 nucleotides match TRBD1. The trim removed 6 bases at V and 5 bases at J, leaving 1 base unmatched. Germline V gives CDR1 SQVTM, CDR2 ANQGSEA. The CDR3 has 11 residues. CDR3 bases: TGCAGCGTGACAGGGGGGACTGAAGCTTTCTTT. Protein product: CSVTGGTEAFF.

The chain joins TRBV28 to TRBJ2-1; D remains ambiguous. Germline V lookup: CDR1 MDHEN, CDR2 SYDVKM. Deletions cut 2 bases from V and 0 bases from J, with 20 bases between. This CDR3 is 19 amino acids long. CDR3 protein: CASSLPSRGPESSYNEQFF. CDR3 bases: TGTGCCAGCAGTTTACCCTCGCGAGGCCCGGAGAGCTCCTACAATGAGCAGTTCTTC.

The chain recombines TRBV14 with TRBJ2-7; TRBD2 matches at 13 bases. The CDR3 contains 17 residues. The V segment lost 4 bases and the J segment 4 bases; nucleotides outside the gene matches: 10. Germline V gene sequence: CDR1 SGHDN, CDR2 FVKESK. The CDR3 loop is CASSLGLAGVQRYEQYF. DNA for the CDR3: TGTGCCAGCAGCCTTGGACTAGCGGGAGTCCAACGATACGAGCAGTACTTC.

The rearrangement joins TRBV2 to TRBJ2-7, with D unclear. Trimming cost V 6 bases and J 3 bases, with 9 bases left between them. The CDR3 loop spans 12 amino acids. From germline, CDR1 is SNHLY and CDR2 FYNNEI. The CDR3 sequence: CASSLTIYEQYF. CDR3 coding DNA: TGTGCCAGCAGCTTAACAATCTACGAGCAGTACTTC.